Below are 3 T cell receptor delta chains sequenced from a single sample in a study of γδ T cells in repeated Plasmodium falciparum infection. Vgamma9/Vdelta2+ and Vdelta2-negative gammadelta T cells were flow-sorted from PBMC for bulk sequencing. TCRdb repeated clone calling on the multiplex PCR reads with CATT. The data hold 70,000 to 95,000 delta-chain clones, with almost 1.5% observed a single time. Material: gamma-delta T cells from blood. Receptors originate from a pool of human donors (malaria-infected and uninfected, not separated).

This clone was detected ten times or more. The rearrangement joins TRDV2 to TRDJ1, with TRDD3 identical over 11 bases. Assignment of the J gene here rests on matching the DNA to germline, because TCRdb gives none. The CDR3 is made up of 15 amino acids. Germline V gene lookup returns CDR1 GEAIGNYY and CDR2 EKD. With V trimmed by 1 base and J by 0 bases, 0 bases remained unmatched. The CDR3 reads CACDTGGYDTDKLIF. The DNA for the CDR3 is TGTGCCTGTGACACTGGGGGATACGACACCGATAAACTCATCTTT.

Comment on this clone: This likely traces to a read error, being one base from a far larger clone. Other nucleotide sequences in the sample specify the same CDR3. The genes are TRDV2 and TRDJ1; TRDD3 aligns across 10 bases. The J gene is absent in TCRdb and was assigned here via DNA matching to germline. This CDR3 is built from 18 residues. Germline trimming cut 7 bases from V and 0 bases from J; bases unmatched to any gene: 16. Germline V lookup: CDR1 GEAIGNYY, CDR2 EKD. CDR3 in amino acids: CACDLRNVGDTYTDKLIF. CDR3 nucleotides: TGTGCCTGCGACTTAAGGAACGTGGGGGATACTTACACCGATAAACTCATCTTT.

In this sample, this clone turned up many times. The protein held in TCRdb is that of a much larger clone and does not match this DNA's translation at residue 12, likely because of a read error; the protein shown is translated from the DNA. The genes are TRDV2 and TRDJ1, with 9 bases identical to TRDD3. The J gene was not available in TCRdb and was assigned here by matching the DNA to germline segments. Germline V gene sequence: CDR1 GEAIGNYY, CDR2 EKD. Losses at the gene ends were 0 bases for V and 2 bases for J; bases not matched to a gene: 33. CDR3 length equals 25 residues. CDR3 DNA: TGTGCCTGTGACACCGTGGGCCCTTCCCAGGTCCCGGCTACTGGGGGACCCCTTTCGACCGATAAACTCATCTTT. Translated, it gives CACDTVGPSQVPATGGPLSTDKLIF.